The 16 T cell receptor beta chains listed next were all sequenced from one sample in a study of T-cell memory formation after mild COVID-19. MiXCR, applied by TCRdb to the 5' RACE reads, yields one record per CDR3 protein. Here the sample spans a few hundred thousand distinct CDR3 sequences, approximately 14% being singletons. The sample was PBMCs or a T cell subset sorted from them (not recorded which). Receptors were obtained from a man aged 18 to 30 who had mild COVID-19 (a few samples of this study predate the infection). Cell type and time point are not known.

In DNA, the CDR3 is TGCGCCAGCAGCCAAGGTTCCAGGACCGGGACGCAGTATTTT. Translated, it gives CASSQGSRTGTQYF. The rearrangement links TRBV4-3 to TRBJ2-3; D gene uncertain. Per the germline V gene, CDR1 is LGHNA and CDR2 is YSLEER. The germline V and J ends were trimmed by 1 base and 9 bases, with 14 bases remaining between them. The CDR3 is 14 amino acids.

CDR3 region: CASSLNYPRPNEQFF. As DNA, the CDR3 is TGTGCCAGCAGTTTAAATTATCCGCGCCCTAATGAGCAGTTCTTC. The chain employs TRBV27 and TRBJ2-1; D gene uncertain. V was cut by 2 bases and J by 7 bases, with 15 bases left in between. Germline V CDR1 and CDR2: MNHEY, SMNVEV (reference sequence). The CDR3 is 15 residues long.

This clonotype has ten or more counts. The chain combines TRBV5-1 with TRBJ2-5; 8 bases line up with TRBD2. J gave up 0 bases and V 4 bases, and 5 bases lay outside the gene matches. Germline CDR1 is SGHRS and CDR2 is YFSETQ. This CDR3 contains 15 residues. The CDR3 DNA reads as TGCGCCAGCAGCCAGCGACTAGCGAACCAAGAGACCCAGTACTTC. It encodes CASSQRLANQETQYF.

The chain joins TRBV10-3 to TRBJ2-2; 9 bases fit TRBD2. CDR3 length equals 15 residues. The V and J ends lost 5 bases and 1 base, in that order; junction bases with no gene match: 2. The V gene's germline CDR1 is ENHRY and CDR2 SYGVKD. CDR3 sequence: CAISIAGENTGELFF. In DNA, the CDR3 is TGTGCCATCAGTATAGCGGGGGAGAACACCGGGGAGCTGTTTTTT.

This clonotype was observed many times. The CDR3 nucleotides read TGTGCCAGCAGTTACTCCGGGACAGGGTTCTACGAGCAGTACTTC. It translates to CASSYSGTGFYEQYF. This chain links TRBV6-5 with TRBJ2-7; 9 bases match TRBD1. Germline CDR1 reads MNHEY; CDR2 reads SVGAGI. The CDR3 sequence is 15 residues long. V lost 0 bases to trimming and J lost 3 bases; unmatched junction nucleotides: 3.

The rearrangement links TRBV7-2 to TRBJ1-2; a possible D gene is TRBD1 (5 bases). Trimming took off 5 bases at V and 0 bases at J, with 13 bases between the two ends. Germline V CDR1 and CDR2: SGHTA, FQGNSA. The CDR3 is 15 amino acids. The CDR3, as DNA: TGTGCCAGCAGCGACACAGGAACCGCTAACTATGGCTACACCTTC. It codes for CASSDTGTANYGYTF.

This clonotype has a handful of counts. The genes are TRBV28 and TRBJ1-2; no firm D call. The CDR3 has 12 amino acids. CDR1 MDHEN and CDR2 SYDVKM come from the germline V gene. V was pared by 6 bases and J by 0 bases, with 5 bases between. The chain's CDR3 is CASSPPNYGYTF. The CDR3 nucleotides read TGTGCCAGCAGCCCACCTAACTATGGCTACACCTTC.

The V gene is TRBV5-1, the J gene TRBJ1-2; D gene ambiguous. The germline V gene encodes CDR1 SGHRS and CDR2 YFSETQ. Trimming left V 6 bases short and J 4 bases short, with 13 bases between. The CDR3 extends over 13 amino acids. The CDR3, as DNA: TGCGCCAGCATCCCCGATCCCTTCTATGGCTACACCTTC. The encoded protein is CASIPDPFYGYTF.

The table lists this clonotype with many counts. The chain joins TRBV10-3 to TRBJ1-3, with 9 bases lining up with TRBD1. Germline V gene lookup returns CDR1 ENHRY and CDR2 SYGVKD. V dropped 8 bases and J dropped 7; count of bases not matched to a gene: 9. This CDR3 has 14 amino acids. CDR3: CAIGGTGIRNTIYF. The CDR3 bases are TGTGCCATCGGGGGGACAGGGATTCGTAACACCATATATTTT.

The sample holds many counts of this clonotype. The genes are TRBV7-9 and TRBJ2-5; 11 positions match TRBD1. This CDR3 is built from 14 residues. Trimming cost V 5 bases and J 6 bases; bases outside gene matches: 5. CDR1 and CDR2 (germline): SEHNR, FQNEAQ (reference sequence). CDR3 nucleotide sequence: TGTGCCAGCAGCCAGGACAGGGGGCGAAAGACCCAGTACTTC. Translating it yields CASSQDRGRKTQYF.

The chain recombines TRBV29-1 with TRBJ2-3; D might be TRBD1 or TRBD2, each matching 5 bases. The CDR3 runs 13 residues. Trimming left V 2 bases short and J 3 bases short, with 9 bases between. Germline V gene data show CDR1 as SQVTM and CDR2 as ANQGSEA. The CDR3 protein is CSVEWGSTDTQYF. In nucleotides, the CDR3 is TGCAGCGTTGAATGGGGGAGTACAGATACGCAGTATTTT.

The chain's CDR3 is CASSLAYGGNQYV. The CDR3 region has the DNA TGTGCCAGCAGCTTAGCCTATGGGGGAAACCAGTACGTC. The chain couples TRBV11-2 to TRBJ2-7; D tentatively fits TRBD1 or TRBD2 (5 bases each). CDR1 and CDR2 (germline): SGHAT, FQNNGV. Trimming left V 1 base short and J 10 bases short, with 14 bases between. The CDR3 is made up of 13 amino acids.

This clonotype was seen ten or more times. The J gene is TRBJ2-5, the V gene TRBV7-2, with D tentatively TRBD1 (6 bases). Germline-derived CDR1 and CDR2 are SGHTA and FQGNSA. CDR3 length: 13 residues. V gave up 5 bases and J gave up 3 bases, with 10 bases separating them. Here the CDR3 reads CASSPGQEETQYF. Written as DNA, the CDR3 is TGTGCCAGCAGCCCGGGACAAGAAGAGACCCAGTACTTC.

This chain joins TRBV29-1 and TRBJ2-5, with no clear D. The length of the CDR3 is 14 residues. The V gene's germline CDR1 is SQVTM and CDR2 ANQGSEA. V lost 5 bases, J lost 0 bases, and 13 bases lay in between. CDR3 protein: CSVSDGWYQETQYF. The CDR3 DNA reads as TGCAGCGTTTCAGACGGTTGGTACCAAGAGACCCAGTACTTC. The full variable domain, in which reference TRBV29-1 and TRBJ2-5 provide the parts outside the CDR3, is SAVISQKPSRDICQRGTSLTIQCQVDSQVTMMFWYRQQPGQSLTLIATANQGSEATYESGFVIDKFPISRPNLTFSTLTVSNMSPEDSSIYLCSVSDGWYQETQYFGPGTRLLVL.

The chain combines TRBV3-1 with TRBJ2-5; TRBD2 matches 9 bases. Germline values: CDR1 LGHDT, CDR2 YNNKEL (reference sequence). V was pared by 6 bases and J by 7 bases, with 9 bases of the junction left unmatched. The CDR3 runs to 14 residues. Written as DNA, the CDR3 is TGTGCCAGCAGTCCTCGCGGCGGGGGGGCGACCCAGTACTTC. As protein: CASSPRGGGATQYF.

The chain carries TRBV28 and TRBJ2-1, with a tentative D call TRBD1 (6 bases). Trimming removed 5 bases at V and 4 bases at J, with 18 bases between. Germline CDR1 MDHEN, CDR2 SYDVKM. The CDR3 is 16 residues long. CDR3 residues: CASSPTGPSSYNEQFF. The CDR3 DNA sequence: TGTGCCAGCAGTCCGACAGGCCCTTCGTCTTACAATGAGCAGTTCTTC.